This T cell receptor (beta chain) was obtained from a study of cytomegalovirus exposure and HLA in healthy donors. Study-level points and caveats: Indistinguishable V segments such as TRBV6-2 and TRBV6-3 were excluded.

Primers: 60 Vbeta forward and 13 Jbeta reverse. Sequencing used immunoSEQ multiplex PCR; TCRdb keeps in-frame clones, though not all of them. The clone table shows about 75,000 clones, with the ten largest holding 3% to 4.5%. There are 13 residues in the CDR3. In germline, CDR1 is SGDLS, CDR2 YYNGEE. The V end was cut by 5 bases, the J end by 3 bases, with 11 bases between. In the case of this clone: What it binds is unknown.

The sequence was obtained from a man aged 18 to 30 in good health and CMV-seropositive. The sample taken for sequencing was PBMCs. The V and J genes are TRBV9 and TRBJ1-1, with D possibly TRBD1 on 5 matching bases. The CDR3 DNA sequence: TGTGCCAGCAGGCCGTGGGGGGACACTGAAGCTTTCTTT. Residues: CASRPWGDTEAFF.